The 19 T cell receptor beta chains given below trace back to one sample, sequenced in a study of T cells after yellow fever vaccination. In TCRdb, the 5' RACE reads were re-called with MiXCR into one record per CDR3 protein. Of about 630,000 distinct CDR3 sequences in the sample, approximately 13% are singletons; the top ten hold just under 15%. The input for sequencing was PBMCs, taken on the day of the yellow fever booster vaccination. The origin of the receptors is a young man who received the YFV17D yellow fever vaccine.

The sample holds a few counts of this clonotype. The V and J genes are TRBV5-1 and TRBJ2-4; D is unclear. The CDR3 is made up of 15 amino acids. Germline-derived CDR1 and CDR2 are SGHRS and YFSETQ. The ends were cut back, 4 bases at V and 2 bases at J, with 13 bases in the middle. CDR3 region: CASSPAANTKNIQYF. CDR3 nucleotides: TGCGCCAGCAGCCCGGCAGCGAACACCAAAAACATTCAGTACTTC.

The chain joins TRBV7-6 to TRBJ2-7; D remains ambiguous. V was trimmed by 10 bases and J by 5 bases, leaving 18 bases between them. CDR3 size: 13 residues. Germline assignment: CDR1 SGHVS and CDR2 FNYEAQ. For the CDR3, the DNA is TGTGCCAACCGCTCCGTTTGCAGTAACGAGCAGTACTTC. Its translation: CANRSVCSNEQYF.

This clonotype was counted between two and nine times. This chain uses TRBV5-6 with TRBJ2-3, with D uncertain. Germline V gives CDR1 SGHDT, CDR2 YYEEEE. The V gene lost 2 bases and the J gene lost 6 bases, with 7 bases spanning the gap. This CDR3 contains 12 residues. CDR3 DNA: TGTGCCAGCAGCTTCCAGTCCGATACGCAGTATTTT. Amino acids: CASSFQSDTQYF. The full variable domain, its missing parts supplied by reference TRBV5-6 and TRBJ2-3, is DAGVTQSPTHLIKTRGQQVTLRCSPKSGHDTVSWYQQALGQGPQFIFQYYEEEERQRGNFPDRFSGHQFPNYSSELNVNALLLGDSALYLCASSFQSDTQYFGPGTRLTVL.

The chain couples TRBV19 to TRBJ2-1; TRBD2 matches at 7 bases. The CDR3 loop spans 15 amino acids. Looked up from germline, CDR1 is LNHDA and CDR2 is SQIVND (reference sequence). Trimming cost V 6 bases and J 8 bases; bases outside gene matches: 13. CDR3 region: CASRFLAEVEYEQFF. CDR3 bases: TGTGCCAGTAGGTTCCTAGCGGAGGTAGAATATGAGCAGTTCTTC.

This clonotype was recorded a few times. V and J are TRBV19 and TRBJ2-7, with 10 bases that match TRBD2. CDR1 and CDR2 (germline): LNHDA, SQIVND (reference sequence). This CDR3 spans 15 amino acids. After removal of 3 bases from V and 7 bases from J, the junction contained 9 bases not matched to a gene. The CDR3 DNA reads as TGTGCCAGTAGTATCCTACTAGCGGGGTCCCGGGAGCAGTACTTC. Encoded protein: CASSILLAGSREQYF. Full variable domain (missing parts from reference TRBV19 and TRBJ2-7): DGGITQSPKYLFRKEGQNVTLSCEQNLNHDAMYWYRQDPGQGLRLIYYSQIVNDFQKGDIAEGYSVSREKKESFPLTVTSAQKNPTAFYLCASSILLAGSREQYFGPGTRLTVT.

V gene TRBV28 combines with J gene TRBJ1-2, with D hard to call. The CDR3 has 9 residues. Germline assignment: CDR1 MDHEN and CDR2 SYDVKM. With 5 bases removed from V and 11 bases from J, the gap between germline ends came to 6 bases. The CDR3: CASSRPYTF. In nucleotides, the CDR3 is TGTGCCAGCAGTCGGCCTTACACCTTC.

The table lists this clonotype with a few counts. The chain couples TRBV20-1 to TRBJ1-4; D is undetermined. Germline loops: CDR1 DFQATT, CDR2 SNEGSKA (reference sequence). This CDR3 region has 15 residues. Trimming took 0 bases from V and 3 from J, leaving 11 bases between them. As DNA, the CDR3 is TGCAGTGCTAGAGATCAGCCCGGGGCTAATGAAAAACTGTTTTTT. Its translation: CSARDQPGANEKLFF.

This clonotype was found many times. This chain uses TRBV4-3 with TRBJ2-1, with TRBD2 matching 9 bases. The CDR3 covers 16 residues. V trimming: 5 bases; J trimming: 6 bases; junction bases outside the gene matches: 11. CDR1 is LGHNA, CDR2 YSLEER, per germline. The CDR3 region is CASSFRVAGGVNEQFF. The CDR3 nucleotides are TGCGCCAGCAGCTTCCGAGTCGCGGGAGGGGTCAATGAGCAGTTCTTC.

This clonotype showed up many times. The gene calls are TRBV12-3 or TRBV12-4 and TRBJ2-2; the match to TRBD1 covers 10 bases. This CDR3 is built from 15 residues. Trimming cost V 6 bases and J 4 bases; bases outside gene matches: 5. The CDR3 nucleotides are TGTGCCAGCAGGATGGGACAGGGGCCCACCGGGGAGCTGTTTTTT. Translated: CASRMGQGPTGELFF.

This clonotype was seen more than once but under ten times. The genes are TRBV5-1 and TRBJ2-2, with 14 bases aligning to TRBD2. Germline values: CDR1 SGHRS, CDR2 YFSETQ. CDR3 length: 16 amino acids. V lost 4 bases, J lost 8 bases, and 7 bases stayed unmatched. CDR3 loop: CASSEGLAGVSGELFF. The CDR3 nucleotides read TGCGCCAGCAGCGAGGGACTAGCGGGAGTTAGTGGGGAGCTGTTTTTT.

This clonotype has a handful of counts. The V call is TRBV28, the J call TRBJ1-4; TRBD1 might be the D (5 bases). Germline V gene sequence: CDR1 MDHEN, CDR2 SYDVKM. This CDR3 has 14 residues. The V and J ends lost 10 bases and 3 bases respectively, with 15 bases between them. The CDR3 region has the DNA TGTGCCACTTTGAGGGGTGCGGCTAATGAAAAACTGTTTTTT. Protein: CATLRGAANEKLFF.

The chain has TRBV5-1 and TRBJ2-4; D tentatively reads TRBD1 or TRBD2 (5 bases each). Germline V lookup: CDR1 SGHRS, CDR2 YFSETQ. The CDR3 loop spans 17 amino acids. Trimming stripped 0 bases from V and 0 bases from J, with 13 bases between. CDR3 sequence (DNA): TGCGCCAGCAGCTTGGACTCCGGGACGGTAGCCAAAAACATTCAGTACTTC. Protein product: CASSLDSGTVAKNIQYF.

This clonotype was found a few times. The DNA of the CDR3 is TGTGCCAGCAGCGTAGACATCTGGGACGGGCAGGGATCGGGCTACACCTTC. This gives the protein CASSVDIWDGQGSGYTF. The chain has TRBV9 and TRBJ1-2; D might be TRBD1 (5 bases). Trimming removed 0 bases at V and 8 bases at J, with 23 bases between. This CDR3 region has 17 residues. CDR1 and CDR2 from the germline V gene are SGDLS and YYNGEE.

The rearrangement links TRBV6-2 or TRBV6-3 to TRBJ2-5; the match to TRBD2 covers 8 bases. The CDR3 totals 15 residues. Looked up from germline, CDR1 is MNHEY and CDR2 is SVGEGT. The J segment lost 4 bases and the V segment lost 8 bases, leaving 12 bases of the junction unmatched. The CDR3 spells CASGWSGRRAETQYF. The CDR3 nucleotides read TGTGCCAGCGGATGGAGCGGGAGAAGGGCAGAGACCCAGTACTTC.

This clonotype showed up just a few times. The chain couples TRBV12-3 or TRBV12-4 to TRBJ2-1; D uncertain. V was shortened by 7 bases and J by 8 bases, with 15 bases between the two germline ends. This CDR3 comprises 13 residues. In nucleotides, the CDR3 is TGTGCCAGCAAACCTAGTAAGGTACATGAGCAGTTCTTC. Protein sequence: CASKPSKVHEQFF.

The rearrangement links TRBV7-9 to TRBJ1-6; D is unresolved. Trimming took off 5 bases at V and 10 bases at J, with 15 bases between the two ends. Germline CDR1 reads SEHNR; CDR2 reads FQNEAQ (reference sequence). The CDR3 runs to 14 residues. In DNA, the CDR3 is TGTGCCAGCAGCCCGGACGGCTCATGGTCACCCCTCCACTTT. This sequence encodes CASSPDGSWSPLHF.

The rearrangement uses TRBV5-1 and TRBJ2-5; D remains unclear. The CDR3 runs 13 residues. V was shortened by 3 bases and J by 0 bases, with 6 bases between the two germline ends. CDR1 and CDR2 from the germline V gene are SGHRS and YFSETQ. The chain's CDR3 is CASSSGHQETQYF. In nucleotides, the CDR3 is TGCGCCAGCAGCTCCGGACACCAAGAGACCCAGTACTTC.

This clonotype was found a few times. Germline is not matched at one junction end, which may reflect a read error. The chain is built from TRBV20-1 and TRBJ2-7, with D perhaps TRBD1 or TRBD2 (5 bases each). The CDR3 loop spans 13 amino acids. CDR1 DFQATT and CDR2 SNEGSKA come from the germline V gene (reference sequence). CDR3 nucleotides: TGCAGTGCCAGAGGGGACCTCTCCTACGAGCAGTACTTC. It encodes CSARGDLSYEQYF.

This clonotype has only a few counts. The CDR3 sequence is CASTFPDRGSFGYTF. The CDR3 region has the DNA TGTGCCAGCACCTTCCCGGACAGGGGGAGTTTTGGCTACACCTTC. The rearrangement joins TRBV12-3 or TRBV12-4 to TRBJ1-2, with 10 positions matching TRBD1. The CDR3 loop spans 15 amino acids. V dropped 7 bases and J dropped 7; count of bases not matched to a gene: 12.